This T cell receptor (beta chain) was sequenced in a study of OX40 agonist ivuxolimab in advanced cancers. At the level of the whole study: Ivuxolimab was an agonistic, fully human IgG2 monoclonal antibody directed against OX40 (CD134), a costimulatory receptor. Intravenous ivuxolimab was administered to patients every 2 weeks at six dose levels: 0.01, 0.1, 0.3, 1.5, 3 and 10 mg/kg. Among the approximately 50 dose-escalation patients, some 20 had hepatocellular carcinoma, roughly 15 melanoma, 9 renal cell carcinoma and 9 head and neck cancer. A male proportion of around 81% and a mean age of roughly 55 years, ranging from roughly 23 to 90, were recorded for the dose-escalation cohort. Prior anti-PD-1, anti-PD-L1 or anti-CTLA-4 therapy was permitted, and approximately 39% of dose-escalation patients had received checkpoint inhibitors. Three dose-escalation patients achieved partial responses, one with hepatocellular carcinoma and two with cutaneous melanoma. Peripheral TCRbeta sequencing aimed to test whether ivuxolimab altered TCR sequence diversity and caused clonal T-cell expansion. The paper describes the monotherapy dose-escalation part (N of about 55 patients) of the phase I trial of ivuxolimab. Findings and caveats that apply to the study as a whole: In the 0.1-3.0 mg/kg groups, partial responders had among the lowest normalized peripheral clonal expansion, particularly in CD8+ T cells. After ivuxolimab, expanded clones were on average more numerous among CD8+ T cells than among CD4+ T cells. At doses of 0.1 to 3.0 mg/kg, clonal expansion of both CD4+ and CD8+ blood T cells was observed from baseline to week 6. Low levels of normalized T-cell clonal expansion were also seen in some nonresponding patients. Which antigens the clonally expanded peripheral T cells were specific for was not determined.

Note on this clone: Which antigen it targets is not known. One base away there is no much larger clone; base qualities are not given.

To sequence the TCRbeta CDR3 region, genomic DNA was isolated from the sorted cells. The immunoSEQ Assay was used for sequencing of TCRbeta CDR3 regions. TCRdb carries this immuneACCESS record with in-frame sequences only. Its versions omit some clonotypes, under half of them owing to an unresolved V gene in the studies checked, with the rest unexplained. In all, the sample holds roughly 80,000 clones, and about 80% of those were seen once. The biggest ten clones account for 1.5% to 2% of the sample. Via the germline V gene, CDR1 is SGHRS and CDR2 YFSETQ. The CDR3 covers 15 residues, taking in both the cysteine and the phenylalanine. Only CDR3 DNA remains: 45 bases, in frame from the first base. The trim is 0 bases for V and 3 bases for J, with a gap of 9 bases between the germline ends. The trial excluded patients who had a history of autoimmune disease or who were on systemic immunosuppression. Peripheral blood for TCR sequencing was collected from all dose cohorts at baseline, on cycle 4 day 1, and on cycle 7 day 1. Samples came from an open-label, multicenter, first-in-human phase I dose-escalation trial of ivuxolimab. The trial enrolled adults with locally advanced or metastatic head and neck squamous cell, hepatocellular, melanoma or renal cell carcinoma. Before TCR sequencing, CD4+ T cells and CD8+ T cells were sorted from peripheral blood as separate populations.

Specimen: CD4+ or CD8+ T cells sorted from blood, collected in a trial of the OX40 agonist ivuxolimab. The chain was built from TRBV5-1 and TRBJ1-4; TRBD1 is possibly the D segment (5 matching bases). This clonotype originated in an adult with an advanced solid tumor such as melanoma, head and neck, liver or kidney cancer. DNA sequence: TGCGCCAGCAGCTTGGGCGGGGCAGCTAATGAAAAACTGTTTTTT. Translated, this is CASSLGGAANEKLFF. The full variable domain, with segments outside the CDR3 supplied by the reference TRBV5-1 and TRBJ1-4 proteins, appears as KAGVTQTPRYLIKTRGQQVTLSCSPISGHRSVSWYQQTPGQGLQFLFEYFSETQRNKGNFPGRFSGRQFSNSRSEMNVSTLELGDSALYLCASSLGGAANEKLFFGSGTQLSVL.